These 12 T cell receptor beta chains came from one sample sequenced in a study of OX40 agonist ivuxolimab in advanced cancers. Repertoires were generated with immunoSEQ multiplex PCR, while TCRdb's copy carries only in-frame clones and drops some. The profile shows 65,000 to 95,000 clones, roughly 90% of them singletons. Specimen: CD4+ or CD8+ T cells sorted from blood, collected in a trial of the OX40 agonist ivuxolimab. The receptors here all came from an adult with an advanced solid tumor such as melanoma, head and neck, liver or kidney cancer.

This chain connects TRBV6-5 to TRBJ1-6; D gene uncertain. Per the germline V gene, CDR1 is MNHEY and CDR2 is SVGAGI. V was cut by 6 bases and J by 3 bases, with 6 bases left in between. The CDR3 is 13 residues long. DNA for the CDR3: TGTGCCAGCAGGGGCAGCTATAATTCACCCCTCCACTTT. This sequence encodes CASRGSYNSPLHF.

The gene calls are TRBV30 and TRBJ1-5; D remains ambiguous. Per the germline V gene, CDR1 is GTSNPN and CDR2 is SVGIG (reference sequence). V lost 1 base to trimming and J lost 6 bases, with 10 bases between them. The CDR3 consists of 13 residues. The CDR3 bases are TGTGCCTGGAGTGGACAAGGGAGTCAGCCCCAGCATTTT. Translated: CAWSGQGSQPQHF. The whole variable domain, remainder taken from reference TRBV30 and TRBJ1-5, is SQTIHQWPATLVQPVGSPLSLECTVEGTSNPNLYWYRQAAGRGLQLLFYSVGIGQISSEVPQNLSASRPQDRQFILSSKKLLLSDSGFYLCAWSGQGSQPQHFGDGTRLSIL.

The genes are TRBV7-9 and TRBJ2-1, with 8 positions matching TRBD1. The V gene's germline CDR1 is SEHNR and CDR2 FQNEAQ (reference sequence). V shed 7 bases, J shed 5 bases, and the junction held 7 bases outside the gene matches. The length of the CDR3 is 14 residues. The CDR3 DNA reads as TGTGCCAGCACCCTCGGGACAGGCCACAATGAGCAGTTCTTC. Its protein product is CASTLGTGHNEQFF.

The chain couples TRBV29-1 to TRBJ2-2; the D gene could be TRBD1 or TRBD2 (6 bases each). The V and J ends lost 5 bases and 0 bases respectively, with 10 bases between them. From germline, CDR1 is SQVTM and CDR2 ANQGSEA. The CDR3 sequence is 14 residues long. The CDR3 loop reads CSVTGGSNTGELFF. CDR3 DNA sequence: TGCAGCGTTACCGGGGGCTCGAACACCGGGGAGCTGTTTTTT.

This rearrangement joins TRBV5-5 to TRBJ1-5; 7 bases align to TRBD1. The CDR3 spans 15 residues. V dropped 3 bases and J dropped 9; count of bases not matched to a gene: 12. In germline, CDR1 is SGHKS, CDR2 YYEKEE (reference sequence). In DNA form, the CDR3 reads TGTGCCAGCAGCTGGGGGGACAGTGAAGGACTGCCCCAGCATTTT. It encodes CASSWGDSEGLPQHF. The full variable domain, completed using reference TRBV5-5 and TRBJ1-5, is DAGVTQSPTHLIKTRGQQVTLRCSPISGHKSVSWYQQVLGQGPQFIFQYYEKEERGRGNFPDRFSARQFPNYSSELNVNALLLGDSALYLCASSWGDSEGLPQHFGDGTRLSIL.

The rearrangement links TRBV19 to TRBJ2-1; no clear D. Germline CDR1 and CDR2: LNHDA and SQIVND (reference sequence). The CDR3 has 15 amino acids. V was shortened by 4 bases and J by 4 bases, with 14 bases between the two germline ends. The CDR3 DNA reads as TGTGCCAGTAGTAAGGATTCCACCCCATACAATGAGCAGTTCTTC. Its protein product is CASSKDSTPYNEQFF.

In DNA form, the CDR3 reads TGTGCCAGCCGTTCGTCGGCTAGCAATGAGCAGTTCTTC. It codes for CASRSSASNEQFF. The V gene is TRBV6-5, the J gene TRBJ2-1; D is uncertain. Germline V lookup: CDR1 MNHEY, CDR2 SVGAGI. CDR3 length equals 13 residues. The V and J ends lost 8 bases and 6 bases respectively, with 14 bases between them.

The chain employs TRBV7-3 and TRBJ2-1, with 7 bases that match TRBD1. The V gene end was trimmed by 5 bases and the J gene end by 12 bases; junction bases not matched to a gene: 7. Looked up from germline, CDR1 is SGHTA and CDR2 is FQGTGA. The CDR3 is made up of 12 amino acids. The CDR3 nucleotides are TGTGCCAGCAGCCACCCAGGGGGTGGGCAGTTCTTC. Its translation: CASSHPGGGQFF. The complete variable domain, with remaining parts taken from reference TRBV7-3 and TRBJ2-1, reads GAGVSQTPSNKVTEKGKYVELRCDPISGHTALYWYRQSLGQGPEFLIYFQGTGAADDSGLPNDRFFAVRPEGSVSTLKIQRTERGDSAVYLCASSHPGGGQFFGPGTRLTVL.

The V call is TRBV19, the J call TRBJ1-5; D perhaps matches TRBD1 (6 bases). The V gene's germline CDR1 is LNHDA and CDR2 SQIVND (reference sequence). V dropped 3 bases and J dropped 3 bases, with 9 bases sitting between them. The CDR3 has 14 amino acids. The CDR3 DNA follows: TGTGCCAGTAGTATGGGGACAAACAATCAGCCCCAGCATTTT. This encodes CASSMGTNNQPQHF.

This clone showed up just once. The chain has TRBV7-3 and TRBJ2-1; 13 bases fit TRBD2. Germline CDR1 reads SGHTA; CDR2 reads FQGTGA. The CDR3 length is 16 residues. The trim removed 5 bases at V and 9 bases at J, leaving 10 bases unmatched. This CDR3 is CASSAPTSGRAFEQFF. CDR3 nucleotide sequence: TGTGCCAGCAGCGCCCCCACTAGCGGGAGGGCCTTTGAGCAGTTCTTC. Supplemented by reference TRBV7-3 and TRBJ2-1, the full variable domain reads GAGVSQTPSNKVTEKGKYVELRCDPISGHTALYWYRQSLGQGPEFLIYFQGTGAADDSGLPNDRFFAVRPEGSVSTLKIQRTERGDSAVYLCASSAPTSGRAFEQFFGPGTRLTVL.

The chain joins TRBV9 to TRBJ1-2, with 8 nucleotides matching TRBD1. Per the germline V gene, CDR1 is SGDLS and CDR2 is YYNGEE. CDR3 length: 16 amino acids. Trimming removed 0 bases from V and 4 bases from J; junction bases left unmatched: 8. The CDR3 protein is CASSVDRGALGYGYTF. The CDR3 bases are TGTGCCAGCAGCGTAGACAGGGGGGCGCTCGGCTATGGCTACACCTTC.

This chain connects TRBV5-6 to TRBJ1-1; a weak D match, TRBD1 (6 bases). Per the germline V gene, CDR1 is SGHDT and CDR2 is YYEEEE. The V end was cut by 4 bases, the J end by 7 bases, with 26 bases between. The CDR3 is 17 amino acids. The CDR3, as DNA: TGTGCCAGCAGCCCCAGGCGGATGACAGGAGGTTTTGGTGAAGCTTTCTTT. Translation: CASSPRRMTGGFGEAFF. Full variable domain (outside the CDR3, taken from reference TRBV5-6 and TRBJ1-1): DAGVTQSPTHLIKTRGQQVTLRCSPKSGHDTVSWYQQALGQGPQFIFQYYEEEERQRGNFPDRFSGHQFPNYSSELNVNALLLGDSALYLCASSPRRMTGGFGEAFFGQGTRLTVV.